This TCR beta chain was captured in a study of OX40 agonist ivuxolimab in advanced cancers. Turning to the study itself: Every 2 weeks, patients got intravenous ivuxolimab at one of six dose levels (0.01-10 mg/kg). Study-wide points: Determination of antigen specificity was not performed for the expanded peripheral T cells. Partial responders receiving 0.1-3.0 mg/kg showed among the lowest clonal expansion.

Worth noting for this clone: Its antigen is unknown.

V was shortened by 3 bases and J by 1 base, with 9 bases between the two germline ends. The CDR3 is 14 residues long. Looked up from germline, CDR1 is SGHTA and CDR2 is FQGNSA. Profiled with immunoSEQ multiplex PCR; TCRdb holds only in-frame clones, not every one. The sample has about 80,000 clones, 90% seen once. Autoimmune disease history or systemic immunosuppression disqualified patients. The clonotype comes from an adult with an advanced solid tumor such as melanoma, head and neck, liver or kidney cancer. The V call is TRBV7-2, the J call TRBJ1-1; D is unresolved. This specimen was CD4+ or CD8+ T cells sorted from blood, taken in a trial of the OX40 agonist ivuxolimab. The CDR3 protein is CASSLPRQNTEAFF. The CDR3 DNA reads TGTGCCAGCAGCTTGCCGCGTCAGAACACTGAAGCTTTCTTT.